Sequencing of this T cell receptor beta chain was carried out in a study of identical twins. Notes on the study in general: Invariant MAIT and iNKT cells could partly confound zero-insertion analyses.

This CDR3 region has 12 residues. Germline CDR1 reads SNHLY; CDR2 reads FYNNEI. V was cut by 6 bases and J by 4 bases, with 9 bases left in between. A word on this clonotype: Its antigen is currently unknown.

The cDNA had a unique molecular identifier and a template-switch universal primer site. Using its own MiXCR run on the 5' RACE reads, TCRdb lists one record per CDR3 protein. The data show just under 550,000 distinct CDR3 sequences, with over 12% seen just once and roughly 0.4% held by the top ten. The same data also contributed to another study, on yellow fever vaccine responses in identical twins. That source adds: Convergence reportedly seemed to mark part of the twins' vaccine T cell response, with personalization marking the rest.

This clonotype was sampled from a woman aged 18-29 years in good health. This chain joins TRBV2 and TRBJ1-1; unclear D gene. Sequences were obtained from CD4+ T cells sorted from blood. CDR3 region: CASSQQSTEAFF. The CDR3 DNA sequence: TGTGCCAGCAGCCAACAAAGCACTGAAGCTTTCTTT.